The 28 T cell receptor beta chains in this list originate from one sample, sequenced in a study of early stage breast cancer tumors (dated by TCRdb to 2016 to 2017). Library preparation was by the immunoSEQ multiplex PCR assay. The table was pulled from immuneACCESS by TCRdb, which kept in-frame rearrangements only. Such tables lose some clones; where checked, under half of the loss comes from unresolved V genes, and the rest has no known cause. This sample comprises approximately 7,400 clones, approximately 62% of them detected only once. The top ten clonotypes cover more than 6.5% of the sample. Source material: breast tumor tissue. These receptors came from a person between 65 and 79 years old with breast cancer.

The rearrangement links TRBV6-5 to TRBJ1-2; TRBD1 matches 11 bases. V lost 0 bases and J lost 6; bases outside the gene matches: 3. In germline, CDR1 is MNHEY, CDR2 SVGAGI. The CDR3 is 15 residues long. CDR3 amino acids: CASSYSGQGADGYTF. CDR3 DNA: TGTGCCAGCAGTTACTCTGGACAGGGGGCCGATGGCTACACCTTC.

The V gene is TRBV5-1, the J gene TRBJ1-2; possibly TRBD1 for D (6 bases). The CDR3 consists of 15 residues. CDR1 and CDR2 from the germline V gene are SGHRS and YFSETQ. V was pared by 0 bases and J by 6 bases, with 15 bases between. The CDR3 loop reads CASSLELAGEDGYTF. The CDR3 nucleotides read TGCGCCAGCAGCTTGGAATTGGCAGGGGAAGATGGCTACACCTTC.

The chain employs TRBV5-1 and TRBJ2-3; TRBD1 might be the D (5 bases). The germline V gene encodes CDR1 SGHRS and CDR2 YFSETQ. V gave up 0 bases and J gave up 4 bases, with 9 bases separating them. The CDR3 runs to 14 residues. CDR3 sequence (DNA): TGCGCCAGCAGCTTGGGGGGCCCCCCAGATACGCAGTATTTT. Protein product: CASSLGGPPDTQYF.

V is TRBV7-2 and J is TRBJ2-4, with TRBD2 as a possible D gene (5 bases). The CDR3 totals 18 residues. Germline loops: CDR1 SGHTA, CDR2 FQGNSA. Deletions cut 5 bases from V and 0 bases from J, with 20 bases between. The CDR3 protein is CASSPFPGLGGAKNIQYF. The CDR3 bases are TGTGCCAGCAGCCCATTCCCTGGACTTGGTGGAGCCAAAAACATTCAGTACTTC.

This chain links TRBV30 with TRBJ1-1; weak D call: TRBD1 (5 bases). The V end was cut by 4 bases, the J end by 0 bases, with 15 bases between. Germline V CDR1 and CDR2: GTSNPN, SVGIG (reference sequence). The CDR3 runs 15 residues. CDR3 protein: CAWIRKDILNTEAFF. CDR3 nucleotides: TGTGCCTGGATCCGTAAGGACATATTGAACACTGAAGCTTTCTTT.

The genes are TRBV5-4 and TRBJ1-5, with 11 bases fitting TRBD1. V was pared by 4 bases and J by 2 bases, with 8 bases of the junction left unmatched. The CDR3 is 17 amino acids. Germline V gene lookup returns CDR1 SGHNT and CDR2 YYREEE (reference sequence). CDR3 DNA sequence: TGTGCCAGCAGCGACGGGACAGGGGGAGTTGGCAATCAGCCCCAGCATTTT. Amino acids: CASSDGTGGVGNQPQHF.

V and J are TRBV28 and TRBJ1-1; perhaps TRBD1 as D (5 bases). Trimming took 3 bases from V and 8 from J, leaving 10 bases between them. This CDR3 has 12 amino acids. Germline V gene sequence: CDR1 MDHEN, CDR2 SYDVKM. Here the CDR3 DNA reads TGTGCCAGCAGTTTCAGGGTTTCGGAAGCTTTCTTT. Translation gives CASSFRVSEAFF.

The J gene is TRBJ2-1, the V gene TRBV6-4; no firm D call. Germline V gene data show CDR1 as MRHNA and CDR2 as SNTAGT. This CDR3 has 14 residues. Trimming stripped 1 base from V and 7 bases from J, with 11 bases between. In DNA form, the CDR3 reads TGTGCCAGCAGTGACTTCCTCCTCGAGAATGAGCAGTTCTTC. It is translated as CASSDFLLENEQFF.

This clone has more than one count but fewer than ten. V gene TRBV27 combines with J gene TRBJ2-2, with TRBD1 identical over 9 bases. Germline V lookup: CDR1 MNHEY, CDR2 SMNVEV (reference sequence). V was pared by 10 bases and J by 6 bases, with 15 bases of the junction left unmatched. The length of the CDR3 is 16 residues. The CDR3 loop is CATLSEGQGFAGELFF. CDR3 DNA: TGTGCCACCCTAAGCGAGGGACAGGGATTCGCCGGGGAGCTGTTTTTT.

The sample holds a few counts of this clone. The rearrangement links TRBV7-2 to TRBJ1-4, with D possibly matching TRBD1 (6 bases). CDR1 is SGHTA and CDR2 is FQGNSA in the germline V gene. CDR3 size: 17 residues. Trimming shortened V by 1 base and J by 3 bases, and 15 bases separated the two germline ends. The CDR3 nucleotides read TGTGCCAGCAGCTTAGTATTCCCACAGGGAGCTAATGAAAAACTGTTTTTT. Translated: CASSLVFPQGANEKLFF. Full variable domain (remainder filled in from reference TRBV7-2 and TRBJ1-4): GAGVSQSPSNKVTEKGKDVELRCDPISGHTALYWYRQSLGQGLEFLIYFQGNSAPDKSGLPSDRFSAERTGGSVSTLTIQRTQQEDSAVYLCASSLVFPQGANEKLFFGSGTQLSVL.

The rearrangement uses TRBV11-3 and TRBJ1-5; D might be TRBD1 (6 bases). V was cut by 5 bases and J by 0 bases, with 20 bases left in between. Germline values: CDR1 SGHNT, CDR2 YENEEA. CDR3 length equals 18 residues. DNA for the CDR3: TGTGCCAGCAGCAGCGGACATACAGGGACCTATAGCAATCAGCCCCAGCATTTT. This codes for CASSSGHTGTYSNQPQHF.

V and J are TRBV6-1 and TRBJ2-5; 9 nucleotides agree with TRBD2. This CDR3 spans 16 amino acids. The germline gives CDR1 MNHNS, CDR2 SASEGT. V lost 2 bases to trimming and J lost 5 bases; unmatched junction nucleotides: 9. CDR3 protein: CASSELSGGLGETQYF. The CDR3 DNA reads as TGTGCCAGCAGTGAACTAAGCGGGGGGCTCGGGGAGACCCAGTACTTC.

This clone was picked up one time. V is TRBV5-4 and J is TRBJ2-7, with D possibly TRBD1 on 6 matching bases. V lost 4 bases to trimming and J lost 0 bases, with 8 bases between them. Germline V gives CDR1 SGHNT, CDR2 YYREEE (reference sequence). The length of the CDR3 is 13 residues. DNA of the CDR3: TGTGCCAGCAGCCGGGACAACTCCTACGAGCAGTACTTC. Amino acids: CASSRDNSYEQYF.

The chain combines TRBV30 with TRBJ2-5, with D unclear. V was pared by 2 bases and J by 1 base, with 11 bases between. Germline loops: CDR1 GTSNPN, CDR2 SVGIG (reference sequence). The CDR3 spans 14 residues. CDR3 sequence (DNA): TGTGCCTGGAGTCCACAGAGTATCCAAGAGACCCAGTACTTC. Amino acids: CAWSPQSIQETQYF.

The chain combines TRBV19 with TRBJ2-5; 7 bases agree with TRBD1. The CDR3 is 13 amino acids. Germline values: CDR1 LNHDA, CDR2 SQIVND (reference sequence). The V and J ends lost 5 bases and 5 bases, in that order; junction bases with no gene match: 5. The chain's CDR3 is CASSSTGWETQYF. The DNA of the CDR3 is TGTGCCAGTAGTTCGACAGGGTGGGAGACCCAGTACTTC.

This chain links TRBV5-4 with TRBJ2-5; 9 bases are shared with TRBD2. The CDR3 covers 15 residues. Germline V gene lookup returns CDR1 SGHNT and CDR2 YYREEE (reference sequence). V lost 5 bases to trimming and J lost 5 bases; unmatched junction nucleotides: 10. The CDR3 sequence is CASRLAGYAEETQYF. CDR3 DNA: TGTGCCAGCAGACTAGCGGGCTACGCCGAGGAGACCCAGTACTTC.

In this sample, this clone is medium-sized. V usage is TRBV4-1 and J usage is TRBJ1-3; tentatively, D is TRBD1 (6 bases). Germline V gives CDR1 MGHRA, CDR2 YSYEKL. V was clipped by 2 bases and J by 4 bases, with 12 bases between them. The CDR3 covers 15 residues. The CDR3 protein is CASSQRAGEGNTIYF. CDR3 nucleotide sequence: TGCGCCAGCAGCCAACGTGCAGGGGAGGGAAACACCATATATTTT.

V gene TRBV18 combines with J gene TRBJ1-1, with unresolved D. Trimming pared 3 bases from V and 5 bases from J, leaving 16 bases between. This CDR3 has 15 amino acids. From germline, CDR1 is KGHSH and CDR2 LQKENI. This chain's CDR3 is CASSPGPLGGTEAFF. The DNA for the CDR3 is TGTGCCAGCTCACCTGGCCCTTTGGGAGGAACTGAAGCTTTCTTT.

V gene TRBV30 combines with J gene TRBJ2-3; D is perhaps TRBD2 (5 bases). Germline CDR1 GTSNPN, CDR2 SVGIG (reference sequence). The CDR3 runs 14 residues. The germline V and J ends were trimmed by 3 bases and 4 bases, with 14 bases remaining between them. CDR3 protein: CAWRLGGSADTQYF. CDR3 DNA: TGTGCCTGGAGACTCGGCGGGTCCGCAGATACGCAGTATTTT.

The gene calls are TRBV7-6 and TRBJ2-2, with 11 bases identical to TRBD2. V dropped 1 base and J dropped 0; count of bases not matched to a gene: 4. Germline values: CDR1 SGHVS, CDR2 FNYEAQ. The CDR3 contains 18 residues. The CDR3: CASSLVLAGGTNTGELFF. The CDR3 DNA sequence: TGTGCCAGCAGCTTAGTCCTAGCGGGGGGTACGAACACCGGGGAGCTGTTTTTT.

V usage is TRBV18 and J usage is TRBJ2-7; 10 bases agree with TRBD1. CDR3 length: 15 amino acids. V lost 3 bases and J lost 2; bases outside the gene matches: 4. CDR1 is KGHSH, CDR2 LQKENI, per germline. CDR3 nucleotides: TGTGCCAGCTCACCGGGACAGGGGTCGACCTACGAGCAGTACTTC. It specifies CASSPGQGSTYEQYF.

The table lists this clone with a count of one. This chain uses TRBV7-8 with TRBJ2-2, with 7 bases matching TRBD1. V lost 4 bases and J lost 2; bases outside the gene matches: 7. The CDR3 length is 16 residues. Germline V CDR1 and CDR2: SGHVS, FQNEAQ. The CDR3 is CASSSDGTVNTGELFF. The CDR3 nucleotides are TGTGCCAGCAGCTCAGATGGGACAGTAAACACCGGGGAGCTGTTTTTT.

V gene TRBV6-1 combines with J gene TRBJ2-4; a weak D match, TRBD1 (7 bases). Germline CDR1 and CDR2: MNHNS and SASEGT. Trimming took off 4 bases at V and 3 bases at J, with 13 bases between the two ends. There are 15 residues in the CDR3. In DNA form, the CDR3 reads TGTGCCAGCAGTGTGTACAGGGGAGGCAAAAACATTCAGTACTTC. Its translation: CASSVYRGGKNIQYF.

V usage is TRBV18 and J usage is TRBJ1-3; 7 nucleotides match TRBD1. In germline, CDR1 is KGHSH, CDR2 LQKENI. V shed 3 bases and J 2 bases; nucleotides not matched to a gene: 7. CDR3 size: 16 residues. This chain's CDR3 is CASSPLRDSAGNTIYF. The CDR3, as DNA: TGTGCCAGCTCACCCCTCCGGGACAGCGCTGGAAACACCATATATTTT.

The genes are TRBV28 and TRBJ2-1; 11 bases match TRBD2. The junction had 15 bases not matched to a gene; V was cut back by 6 bases and J by 8 bases. CDR3 length equals 17 residues. Germline V gene sequence: CDR1 MDHEN, CDR2 SYDVKM. In nucleotides, the CDR3 is TGTGCCAGCAGCTATGTCGTAGCGGGGGGGCTTAGCTATGAGCAGTTCTTC. Translated: CASSYVVAGGLSYEQFF.

This clone was picked up a small number of times. The chain recombines TRBV27 with TRBJ1-6; the D is unclear. Trimming pared 5 bases from V and 3 bases from J, leaving 8 bases between. CDR3 length: 14 residues. Germline CDR1 reads MNHEY; CDR2 reads SMNVEV (reference sequence). CDR3 nucleotide sequence: TGTGCCAGCAGTCCCGGGGTCTATAATTCACCCCTCCACTTT. It specifies CASSPGVYNSPLHF.

J is TRBJ2-1 and V is TRBV7-3, with TRBD2 matching over 7 bases. Germline assignment: CDR1 SGHTA and CDR2 FQGTGA. This CDR3 spans 13 amino acids. Trimming at V came to 1 base and at J to 9 bases, leaving 3 bases not matched to a gene. CDR3 DNA sequence: TGTGCCAGCAGCTTAATAGGCGGGGGTGAGCAGTTCTTC. As protein: CASSLIGGGEQFF.

J is TRBJ2-5 and V is TRBV5-5; D is uncertain. Germline CDR1 and CDR2: SGHKS and YYEKEE (reference sequence). V was trimmed by 2 bases and J by 6 bases, leaving 11 bases between them. The CDR3 sequence is 13 residues long. The CDR3 nucleotides read TGTGCCAGCAGCTTCCCAGGAAAACAGACCCAGTACTTC. Its translation: CASSFPGKQTQYF. Full variable domain (rest looked up from reference TRBV5-5 and TRBJ2-5): DAGVTQSPTHLIKTRGQQVTLRCSPISGHKSVSWYQQVLGQGPQFIFQYYEKEERGRGNFPDRFSARQFPNYSSELNVNALLLGDSALYLCASSFPGKQTQYFGPGTRLLVL.